What follows are 15 T cell receptor beta chains derived from one specimen sequenced in a study of control samples from healthy donors and cancer patients. Some clones are missing from TCRdb's copy, which holds only in-frame ones; the method was immunoSEQ multiplex PCR. The sample has tens of thousands of clones; roughly 90% are singletons. The sample consisted of PBMCs. Receptors were obtained from a man aged 35-49 years with colorectal cancer.

As for this clone: Because the CDR3's place on the DNA is in doubt, the DNA is left out and the CDR3 is given as listed by TCRdb. The chain employs TRBV10-2 and TRBJ2-7. Both ends counted, the CDR3 spans 15 residues. From germline, CDR1 is WSHSY and CDR2 SAAADI. CDR3 sequence: CASSGFGNGSYEQYF.

The count of this clone is one. The chain uses TRBV12-5 and TRBJ2-7; a possible D gene is TRBD1 (6 bases). Between the trimmed V and J ends, which lost 7 bases and 4 bases, there was a span of 14 bases. The CDR3 loop spans 13 amino acids. Per germline, CDR1 LGHNT and CDR2 FRNRAP. CDR3 amino acids: CASAMDRFYEQYF. Written as DNA, the CDR3 is TGTGCTAGTGCCATGGACAGATTTTACGAGCAGTACTTC.

This sequence joins TRBV3-1 (or the pseudogene TRBV3-2) and TRBJ2-2, with D maybe TRBD1 (7 bases). The CDR3 is 16 residues long. V gave up 2 bases and J gave up 1 base, with 11 bases separating them. Per the germline V gene, CDR1 is LGHDT and CDR2 is YNNKEL (reference sequence). In DNA, the CDR3 is TGTGCCAGCAGCCAACAGGGGGGCCTGAACACCGGGGAGCTGTTTTTT. This gives the protein CASSQQGGLNTGELFF.

The V call is TRBV28, the J call TRBJ1-3; TRBD1 is a possible D gene (5 bases). V lost 5 bases to trimming and J lost 0 bases, with 11 bases between them. The CDR3 runs to 15 residues. Germline V gene sequence: CDR1 MDHEN, CDR2 SYDVKM. CDR3 residues: CASSLRQNSGNTIYF. The CDR3 nucleotides are TGTGCCAGCAGTCTTCGACAGAACTCTGGAAACACCATATATTTT.

This clone came up a few times. This sequence joins TRBV30 and TRBJ2-7, with a weak D call TRBD2 (6 bases). Germline V CDR1 and CDR2: GTSNPN, SVGIG (reference sequence). V lost 2 bases and J 3 bases, leaving 20 bases between the germline ends. The CDR3 is 16 residues long. The CDR3 DNA reads as TGTGCCTGGAGTTGGGGCGGGGCTGTATCGTACTACGAGCAGTACTTC. Translation: CAWSWGGAVSYYEQYF. The entire variable domain, with the rest obtained from reference TRBV30 and TRBJ2-7, is as follows: SQTIHQWPATLVQPVGSPLSLECTVEGTSNPNLYWYRQAAGRGLQLLFYSVGIGQISSEVPQNLSASRPQDRQFILSSKKLLLSDSGFYLCAWSWGGAVSYYEQYFGPGTRLTVT.

The chain recombines TRBV27 with TRBJ2-1; D gene unclear. Trimming cost V 6 bases and J 0 bases, with 12 bases left between them. Germline values: CDR1 MNHEY, CDR2 SMNVEV (reference sequence). The CDR3 covers 15 residues. Here the CDR3 reads CASSRSTSSYNEQFF. In nucleotides, the CDR3 is TGTGCCAGCAGCCGATCAACGAGCTCCTACAATGAGCAGTTCTTC.

This chain connects TRBV7-9 to TRBJ1-1; D gene uncertain. The CDR3 totals 13 residues. Trimming left V 5 bases short and J 0 bases short, with 7 bases between. In germline, CDR1 is SEHNR, CDR2 FQNEAQ (reference sequence). CDR3 sequence: CASSPTVNTEAFF. For the CDR3, the DNA is TGTGCCAGCAGCCCAACAGTGAACACTGAAGCTTTCTTT.

V gene TRBV5-1 combines with J gene TRBJ2-5; tentatively, D is TRBD1 or TRBD2 (5 bases each). The V end was cut by 0 bases, the J end by 5 bases, with 14 bases between. The length of the CDR3 is 15 residues. Germline-derived CDR1 and CDR2 are SGHRS and YFSETQ. CDR3 sequence (DNA): TGCGCCAGCAGCTTGGTACGGGGCGTTGGGGAGACCCAGTACTTC. Its protein product is CASSLVRGVGETQYF.

This chain connects TRBV5-1 to TRBJ2-1; D call uncertain. Looked up from germline, CDR1 is SGHRS and CDR2 is YFSETQ. V gave up 5 bases and J gave up 7 bases, with 13 bases separating them. This CDR3 is 13 amino acids long. This CDR3 is CASRWSIANEQFF. CDR3 in DNA: TGCGCCAGCAGATGGAGTATCGCTAATGAGCAGTTCTTC. The whole variable domain, remainder taken from reference TRBV5-1 and TRBJ2-1, is KAGVTQTPRYLIKTRGQQVTLSCSPISGHRSVSWYQQTPGQGLQFLFEYFSETQRNKGNFPGRFSGRQFSNSRSEMNVSTLELGDSALYLCASRWSIANEQFFGPGTRLTVL.

The V call is TRBV6-6, the J call TRBJ2-1, with 7 positions matching TRBD2. V was clipped by 4 bases and J by 10 bases; unmatched bases: 13. CDR3 length equals 15 residues. Germline CDR1 reads MNHNY; CDR2 reads SVGAGI (reference sequence). CDR3 region: CASSSQFAGVGEQFF. The CDR3 DNA sequence: TGTGCCAGCAGTTCCCAATTCGCGGGGGTTGGGGAGCAGTTCTTC.

V gene TRBV7-9 combines with J gene TRBJ1-2, with D uncertain. Trimming stripped 5 bases from V and 6 bases from J, with 22 bases between. This CDR3 has 16 residues. CDR1 is SEHNR, CDR2 FQNEAQ, per germline (reference sequence). The CDR3 region has the DNA TGTGCCAGCAGCGCCTCAGTTTCAGAAGGGTCCCATGGCTACACCTTC. This gives the protein CASSASVSEGSHGYTF.

The rearrangement links TRBV6-5 to TRBJ2-1; D gene ambiguous. The CDR3 spans 15 residues. The V and J ends lost 0 bases and 0 bases respectively, with 6 bases between them. Looked up from germline, CDR1 is MNHEY and CDR2 is SVGAGI. This CDR3 reads CASSYSSSSYNEQFF. For the CDR3, the DNA is TGTGCCAGCAGTTACTCTAGCAGCTCCTACAATGAGCAGTTCTTC.

The rearrangement links TRBV2 to TRBJ2-7; D is unresolved. Germline-derived CDR1 and CDR2 are SNHLY and FYNNEI. V lost 6 bases, J lost 1 base, and 16 bases lay in between. This CDR3 comprises 15 residues. The CDR3 DNA reads as TGTGCCAGCAGGCGCGCTGAAGAGACGTCCTACGAGCAGTACTTC. Its protein product is CASRRAEETSYEQYF.

As regards this clone: The sample carries other DNA sequences with the same CDR3. This CDR3 reads CASTSLAGRGSKNIQYF. The CDR3, as DNA: TGTGCCAGCACCTCGTTAGCAGGCCGAGGAAGCAAAAACATTCAGTACTTC. V is TRBV7-9 and J is TRBJ2-4, with D hard to call. The CDR3 contains 17 residues. The ends were cut back, 7 bases at V and 3 bases at J, with 22 bases in the middle. Germline CDR1 is SEHNR and CDR2 is FQNEAQ (reference sequence).

The chain couples TRBV14 to TRBJ1-6; 8 nucleotides align to TRBD1. CDR1 SGHDN and CDR2 FVKESK come from the germline V gene. V shed 0 bases and J 8 bases; nucleotides not matched to a gene: 3. CDR3 length: 15 residues. CDR3 nucleotide sequence: TGTGCCAGCAGCCAAGAGACAGGGGCCCATTCACCCCTCCACTTT. It translates to CASSQETGAHSPLHF. The variable domain in full, completed from reference TRBV14 and TRBJ1-6, reads EAGVTQFPSHSVIEKGQTVTLRCDPISGHDNLYWYRRVMGKEIKFLLHFVKESKQDESGMPNNRFLAERTGGTYSTLKVQPAELEDSGVYFCASSQETGAHSPLHFGNGTRLTVT.